Presented here are 5 T cell receptor beta chains from one specimen sequenced in a study of response to subunit inactivated influenza vaccine. TCRdb processed the RT-PCR reads anew with MiXCR; each CDR3 protein has one entry. The table records a few hundred thousand distinct CDR3 sequences, less than 15% of them present only once. Sample: PBMCs from blood, taken approximately 13 days after vaccination. The receptor set was obtained from a man aged 50 to 60 who received an inactivated influenza vaccine.

This clonotype turned up a few times. The chain employs TRBV6-6 and TRBJ2-2; 8 bases are a match to TRBD2. The J segment lost 15 bases and the V segment lost 2 bases, leaving 5 bases of the junction unmatched. The CDR3 is made up of 12 amino acids. The germline V gene has CDR1 MNHNY and CDR2 SVGAGI (reference sequence). CDR3 residues: CASSYERGRLFF. Here the CDR3 DNA reads TGTGCCAGCAGTTACGAGCGGGGGAGATTGTTTTTT.

CDR3 loop: CASSFSGEDQPQHF. The DNA of the CDR3 is TGCGCCAGCAGCTTCTCAGGGGAAGATCAGCCCCAGCATTTT. V is TRBV5-1 and J is TRBJ1-5, with D possibly matching TRBD1 (6 bases). The CDR3 has 14 residues. Per germline, CDR1 SGHRS and CDR2 YFSETQ. V lost 2 bases and J 5 bases, leaving 11 bases between the germline ends. Together with reference TRBV5-1 and TRBJ1-5, the CDR3 gives the full variable domain: KAGVTQTPRYLIKTRGQQVTLSCSPISGHRSVSWYQQTPGQGLQFLFEYFSETQRNKGNFPGRFSGRQFSNSRSEMNVSTLELGDSALYLCASSFSGEDQPQHFGDGTRLSIL.

The chain couples TRBV29-1 to TRBJ2-1; 11 bases are a match to TRBD2. The CDR3 loop spans 15 amino acids. Germline CDR1 reads SQVTM; CDR2 reads ANQGSEA. The V gene end was trimmed by 4 bases and the J gene end by 7 bases; junction bases not matched to a gene: 9. DNA for the CDR3: TGCAGCGTTGGCAGCGGGACTAGCGGACCTAATGAGCAGTTCTTC. It is translated as CSVGSGTSGPNEQFF.

This chain uses TRBV2 with TRBJ2-5, with D possibly matching TRBD2 (6 bases). Trimming pared 3 bases from V and 5 bases from J, leaving 16 bases between. The CDR3 contains 15 residues. Germline-derived CDR1 and CDR2 are SNHLY and FYNNEI. The CDR3 reads CASSEELAGRETQYF. The CDR3 region has the DNA TGTGCCAGCAGTGAGGAACTCGCAGGGAGGGAGACCCAGTACTTC.

This clonotype was seen at least ten times. This sequence joins TRBV4-3 and TRBJ2-7, with D possibly TRBD2 on 6 matching bases. Germline V gene data show CDR1 as LGHNA and CDR2 as YSLEER. The CDR3 is made up of 15 amino acids. V was cut by 0 bases and J by 0 bases, with 9 bases left in between. CDR3 DNA sequence: TGCGCCAGCAGCCAAGATCTCGGGGGCTCCTACGAGCAGTACTTC. Amino acid sequence: CASSQDLGGSYEQYF.